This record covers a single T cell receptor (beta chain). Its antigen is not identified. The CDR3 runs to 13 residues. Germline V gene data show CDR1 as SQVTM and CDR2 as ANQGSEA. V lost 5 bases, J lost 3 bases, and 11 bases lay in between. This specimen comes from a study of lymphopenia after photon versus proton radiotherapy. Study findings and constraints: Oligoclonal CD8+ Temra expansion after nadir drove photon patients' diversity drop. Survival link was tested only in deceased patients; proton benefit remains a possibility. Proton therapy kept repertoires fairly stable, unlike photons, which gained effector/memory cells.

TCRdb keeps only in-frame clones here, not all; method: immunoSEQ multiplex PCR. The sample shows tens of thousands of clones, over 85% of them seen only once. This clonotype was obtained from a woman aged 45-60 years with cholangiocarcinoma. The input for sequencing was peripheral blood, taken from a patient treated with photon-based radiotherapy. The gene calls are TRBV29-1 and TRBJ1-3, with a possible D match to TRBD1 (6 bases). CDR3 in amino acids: CSVTGTGGNTIYF. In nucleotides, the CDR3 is TGCAGCGTTACAGGGACGGGTGGAAACACCATATATTTT.